The subject of this entry is one T cell receptor beta chain. The CDR3 sequence is 15 residues long. Per the germline V gene, CDR1 is KGHDR and CDR2 is SFDVKD. Trimming took off 4 bases at V and 2 bases at J, with 8 bases between the two ends. A quantity of about 0.5 to 1 ug RNA underwent reverse transcription using random hexamers. TCRdb reprocessed the immunoSEQ multiplex PCR reads with MiXCR, giving one entry per CDR3 protein. Counted here are approximately 140,000 distinct CDR3 sequences, 85% to 95% occurring once; the ten biggest clones make up about 0.11%. The sequenced target, TCR beta, came from blood CD8+ and CD4+ T cells. The source of the sample is a study of CD8 T cells in Susac syndrome.

The chain joins TRBV24-1 to TRBJ2-6, with a tentative D call TRBD2 (6 bases). The sequencing sample was made of CD4+ T cells from PBMCs. The sequence derives from a human donor with multiple sclerosis. CDR3 region: CATSDPSAGANVLTF. The DNA of the CDR3 is TGTGCCACCAGTGACCCTAGCGCTGGGGCCAACGTCCTGACTTTC.